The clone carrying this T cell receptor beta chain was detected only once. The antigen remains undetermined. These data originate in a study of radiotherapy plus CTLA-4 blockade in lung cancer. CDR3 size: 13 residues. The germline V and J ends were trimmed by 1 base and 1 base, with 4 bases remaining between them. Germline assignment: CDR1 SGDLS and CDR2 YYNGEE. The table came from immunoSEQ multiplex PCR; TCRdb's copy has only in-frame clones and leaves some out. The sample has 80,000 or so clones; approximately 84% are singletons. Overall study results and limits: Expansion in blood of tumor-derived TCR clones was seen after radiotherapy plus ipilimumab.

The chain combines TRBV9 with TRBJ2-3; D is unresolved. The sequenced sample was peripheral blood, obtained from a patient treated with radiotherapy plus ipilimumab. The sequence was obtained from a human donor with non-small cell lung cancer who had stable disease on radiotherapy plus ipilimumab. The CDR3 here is CASSVQGTDTQYF. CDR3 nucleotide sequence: TGTGCCAGCAGCGTACAGGGCACAGATACGCAGTATTTT. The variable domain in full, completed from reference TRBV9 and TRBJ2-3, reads DSGVTQTPKHLITATGQRVTLRCSPRSGDLSVYWYQQSLDQGLQFLIQYYNGEERAKGNILERFSAQQFPDLHSELNLSSLELGDSALYFCASSVQGTDTQYFGPGTRLTVL.